The 21 T cell receptor beta chains below come from one sample, sequenced in a study of CD8+CD57+ T cells in acquired aplastic anemia. TCR beta VDJ and CDR3 profiling used genomic DNA as template. TCRdb reprocessed the reads via MiXCR and lists one record per CDR3 protein. Among 50,000 to 65,000 distinct CDR3 sequences, around 50% were seen once, and the ten largest hold about 2.5%. The sequenced sample was sorted CD4+, CD8+, or CD8+CD57+ T cells (not recorded which) from PBMCs. These receptors all stem from a human donor in good health, serving as a control.

This clonotype was observed at least ten times. CDR3 sequence reads: CASSFDQRQETQYF. Written as DNA, the CDR3 is TGTGCCAGCAGTTTCGACCAACGCCAAGAGACCCAGTACTTC. The V gene is TRBV6-6, the J gene TRBJ2-5; D gene ambiguous. The CDR3 is 14 amino acids. V gave up 4 bases and J gave up 1 base, with 10 bases separating them. Germline V CDR1 and CDR2: MNHNY, SVGAGI (reference sequence).

The CDR3 DNA is TGCAGCGTGCCTGACATAGTACAGGGCTACACCTTC. Protein product: CSVPDIVQGYTF. The chain employs TRBV29-1 and TRBJ1-2; D gene ambiguous. CDR1 is SQVTM and CDR2 is ANQGSEA in the germline V gene. The V gene lost 6 bases and the J gene lost 8 bases, with 16 bases spanning the gap. The CDR3 extends over 12 amino acids.

This clonotype has just a few counts. The CDR3 DNA reads as TGCAGCGTTGAAATGGGCGGCTCTGGGGCCAACGTCCTGACTTTC. It specifies CSVEMGGSGANVLTF. This chain uses TRBV29-1 with TRBJ2-6; the D is unclear. The germline CDR1 and CDR2 sequences are SQVTM and ANQGSEA. V was shortened by 2 bases and J by 0 bases, with 8 bases between the two germline ends. The CDR3 extends over 15 amino acids.

This clonotype has only one observation. The chain combines TRBV29-1 with TRBJ1-1; no clear D. The CDR3 has 12 residues. V was trimmed by 4 bases and J by 1 base, leaving 7 bases between them. The germline V gene has CDR1 SQVTM and CDR2 ANQGSEA. The CDR3 DNA sequence: TGCAGCGTTGTAGCACAGAACACTGAAGCTTTCTTT. This translates into CSVVAQNTEAFF.

The J gene is TRBJ1-1, the V gene TRBV6-5, with a tentative D call TRBD1 (5 bases). Germline V gene lookup returns CDR1 MNHEY and CDR2 SVGAGI. There are 17 residues in the CDR3. The ends were cut back, 0 bases at V and 5 bases at J, with 19 bases in the middle. The chain's CDR3 is CASSYSSKAGMRTEAFF. DNA of the CDR3: TGTGCCAGCAGTTACTCGAGTAAAGCAGGGATGAGGACTGAAGCTTTCTTT.

This clonotype was counted many times. The chain uses TRBV12-3 or TRBV12-4 and TRBJ2-7; D tentatively fits TRBD1 or TRBD2 (6 bases each). V lost 6 bases to trimming and J lost 2 bases, with 20 bases between them. The CDR3 covers 16 residues. This chain's CDR3 is CASSQGRDFIPYEQYF. CDR3 nucleotide sequence: TGTGCCAGCAGCCAGGGGCGGGACTTTATCCCCTACGAGCAGTACTTC.

This clonotype was observed at least ten times. The chain joins TRBV5-1 to TRBJ1-5; D gene unclear. Per the germline V gene, CDR1 is SGHRS and CDR2 is YFSETQ. Trimming took 0 bases from V and 3 from J, leaving 7 bases between them. CDR3 length: 14 residues. In DNA form, the CDR3 reads TGCGCCAGCAGCTTGGGGGGTCACAATCAGCCCCAGCATTTT. Encoded protein: CASSLGGHNQPQHF.

This clonotype qualifies as medium-sized. The chain carries TRBV10-3 and TRBJ2-7, with D unresolved. The CDR3 has 16 amino acids. Deletions cut 6 bases from V and 3 bases from J, with 21 bases between. Per the germline V gene, CDR1 is ENHRY and CDR2 is SYGVKD. Here the CDR3 reads CAISLKDTSSGYEQYF. The CDR3 nucleotides are TGTGCCATCAGCCTGAAAGACACGTCGTCAGGCTACGAGCAGTACTTC.

This clonotype is labeled medium-sized (0.01 to 0.1%). This sequence joins TRBV7-2 and TRBJ2-7; 8 bases map to TRBD1. There are 16 residues in the CDR3. Germline loops: CDR1 SGHTA, CDR2 FQGNSA. V gave up 5 bases and J gave up 4 bases; unmatched junction bases: 13. CDR3 region: CASSPNAGQVHYEQYF. DNA for the CDR3: TGTGCCAGCAGCCCCAACGCGGGACAGGTCCATTACGAGCAGTACTTC.

The chain couples TRBV20-1 to TRBJ2-3; TRBD2 aligns across 7 bases. The V segment lost 5 bases and the J segment 4 bases; nucleotides outside the gene matches: 6. Germline V CDR1 and CDR2: DFQATT, SNEGSKA (reference sequence). The CDR3 sequence is 13 residues long. CDR3 loop: CSAGGGWSDTQYF. The CDR3 coding sequence is TGCAGTGCTGGCGGGGGTTGGTCAGATACGCAGTATTTT.

The chain couples TRBV12-3 or TRBV12-4 to TRBJ2-1; tentative D call: TRBD2 (6 bases). CDR3 size: 15 residues. V was clipped by 5 bases and J by 9 bases, with 20 bases between them. CDR3 sequence: CASSEARSQGGEQFF. The CDR3 bases are TGTGCCAGCAGTGAAGCGCGGTCGCAGGGAGGTGAGCAGTTCTTC.

This clonotype showed up just once. This sequence joins TRBV19 and TRBJ1-5; D ambiguous. Trimming removed 5 bases from V and 0 bases from J, with 8 bases in between. The length of the CDR3 is 14 residues. Germline CDR1 is LNHDA and CDR2 is SQIVND (reference sequence). DNA of the CDR3: TGTGCCAGTAGTCCGGCGGATAGCAATCAGCCCCAGCATTTT. Translating it yields CASSPADSNQPQHF.

V usage is TRBV25-1 and J usage is TRBJ1-2; 9 bases fit TRBD1. V trimming: 2 bases; J trimming: 3 bases; junction bases outside the gene matches: 7. The CDR3 is 16 residues long. Germline V gives CDR1 MGHDK, CDR2 SYGVNS. Here the CDR3 DNA reads TGTGCCAGCAGTGAAATACAGGGGGCACAGGACTATGGCTACACCTTC. This translates into CASSEIQGAQDYGYTF.

This clonotype was seen many times. V usage is TRBV6-2 or TRBV6-3 and J usage is TRBJ2-2; TRBD2 is a possible D gene (5 bases). Trimming pared 8 bases from V and 1 base from J, leaving 14 bases between. The germline gives CDR1 MNHEY, CDR2 SVGEGT. This CDR3 contains 15 residues. CDR3 DNA: TGTGCCAGCTGCCTAACGGGGATGAACACCGGGGAGCTGTTTTTT. Translated, it gives CASCLTGMNTGELFF.

The chain joins TRBV11-1 to TRBJ2-1; TRBD2 agrees at 11 bases. Germline CDR1 and CDR2: SGHAT and FQDESV (reference sequence). The CDR3 spans 16 residues. The V and J ends lost 5 bases and 4 bases, in that order; junction bases with no gene match: 7. CDR3 residues: CASSMGGTSGYNEQFF. CDR3 DNA: TGTGCCAGCAGCATGGGAGGGACTAGCGGATACAATGAGCAGTTCTTC.

V usage is TRBV11-1 and J usage is TRBJ1-2; D call uncertain. CDR3 length: 17 residues. The V and J ends lost 0 bases and 4 bases respectively, with 18 bases between them. Per germline, CDR1 SGHAT and CDR2 FQDESV (reference sequence). CDR3 protein: CASSLAASGDAFYGYTF. The CDR3, as DNA: TGTGCCAGCAGCTTAGCGGCGTCAGGAGACGCTTTCTATGGCTACACCTTC.

This clonotype was seen ten or more times. The CDR3 protein is CASSLVKSGRNTEAFF. In nucleotides, the CDR3 is TGTGCCAGCAGCTTGGTAAAGTCCGGGAGGAACACTGAAGCTTTCTTT. This chain connects TRBV5-6 to TRBJ1-1, with D unclear. Germline CDR1 is SGHDT and CDR2 is YYEEEE. This CDR3 contains 16 residues. The ends were cut back, 0 bases at V and 1 base at J, with 13 bases in the middle.

This chain uses TRBV2 with TRBJ1-1, with no clear D. Germline V gives CDR1 SNHLY, CDR2 FYNNEI. This CDR3 spans 13 amino acids. Trimming pared 8 bases from V and 1 base from J, leaving 11 bases between. The CDR3: CASDWSQNTEAFF. CDR3 DNA: TGTGCCAGCGATTGGTCTCAGAACACTGAAGCTTTCTTT.

In this sample, this clonotype turned up many times. CDR3 amino acids: CASSKGILGDTQYF. In DNA form, the CDR3 reads TGTGCCAGCTCAAAGGGTATACTTGGGGATACGCAGTATTTT. The rearrangement uses TRBV18 and TRBJ2-3; D gene unclear. Trimming removed 5 bases from V and 6 bases from J, with 15 bases in between. The CDR3 sequence is 14 residues long. Germline V gives CDR1 KGHSH, CDR2 LQKENI.

The rearrangement joins TRBV19 to TRBJ2-7; the D gene could be TRBD1 or TRBD2 (5 bases each). Trimming shortened V by 3 bases and J by 2 bases, and 11 bases separated the two germline ends. Germline CDR1 is LNHDA and CDR2 is SQIVND (reference sequence). The CDR3 sequence is 14 residues long. CDR3 sequence: CASSMGQGPYEQYF. Written as DNA, the CDR3 is TGTGCCAGTAGTATGGGGCAGGGACCCTACGAGCAGTACTTC.

This clonotype appeared many times. As DNA, the CDR3 is TGCGCCAGCAGCTCGAGCGGGTCCTTCTACGAGCAGTACTTC. Translating it yields CASSSSGSFYEQYF. The gene calls are TRBV4-1 and TRBJ2-7; D possibly corresponds to TRBD2 (6 bases). Germline V gene lookup returns CDR1 MGHRA and CDR2 YSYEKL. The CDR3 extends over 14 amino acids. Trimming pared 5 bases from V and 3 bases from J, leaving 14 bases between.